The 3 T cell receptor beta chains presented below share a single source sample, sequenced in a study of PD-1 blockade in mismatch repair-deficient tumors. TCRdb's copy holds only in-frame clones and misses some; the assay was immunoSEQ multiplex PCR. This table has tens of thousands of clones, around 80% appearing once. This specimen consisted of peripheral blood, obtained 2 weeks after starting pembrolizumab. Source of these receptors: an adult with mismatch repair-deficient cancer.

This clone was counted once. The V gene is TRBV30, the J gene TRBJ2-7, with D tentatively TRBD1 or TRBD2 (5 bases each). Trimming took off 2 bases at V and 0 bases at J, with 17 bases between the two ends. Germline CDR1 and CDR2: GTSNPN and SVGIG (reference sequence). This CDR3 has 16 residues. The CDR3 spells CAWSPGLLYSSYEQYF. As DNA, the CDR3 is TGTGCCTGGAGTCCGGGGCTTCTATATAGCTCCTACGAGCAGTACTTC. Filled out from reference TRBV30 and TRBJ2-7, the complete variable domain reads SQTIHQWPATLVQPVGSPLSLECTVEGTSNPNLYWYRQAAGRGLQLLFYSVGIGQISSEVPQNLSASRPQDRQFILSSKKLLLSDSGFYLCAWSPGLLYSSYEQYFGPGTRLTVT.

The chain links TRBV27 to TRBJ2-7, with 7 positions matching TRBD1. The CDR3 has 15 residues. Germline loops: CDR1 MNHEY, CDR2 SMNVEV (reference sequence). The junction had 6 bases not matched to a gene; V was cut back by 3 bases and J by 1 base. The CDR3 loop reads CASSFTGVRSYEQYF. The CDR3 DNA sequence: TGTGCCAGCAGTTTTACAGGGGTTCGGTCCTACGAGCAGTACTTC.

CDR3 bases: TGTGCCAGCAGAGGGTTGATGAACACTGAAGCTTTCTTT. Protein product: CASRGLMNTEAFF. This chain connects TRBV5-5 to TRBJ1-1; D is uncertain. The CDR3 spans 13 residues. V lost 5 bases, J lost 0 bases, and 8 bases lay in between. Germline assignment: CDR1 SGHKS and CDR2 YYEKEE (reference sequence).